Presented here are 27 T cell receptor beta chains from one specimen sequenced in a study of blood T cell repertoires in COVID-19. The assay was immunoSEQ multiplex PCR, and TCRdb's table has in-frame clones only and misses some. In the table there are 200,000 to 250,000 clones, under 90% of which are singletons. Source material: PBMCs or T cells enriched from blood (not recorded which). The receptors were sampled from a woman between 50 and 59 years old with acute COVID-19.

CDR3 nucleotides: TGTGCCACCAGTTGGGGACAGGGGAGAACCGGGGAGCTGTTTTTT. Its protein is CATSWGQGRTGELFF. J is TRBJ2-2 and V is TRBV24-1; 10 bases fit TRBD1. The CDR3 has 15 residues. V dropped 6 bases and J dropped 5; count of bases not matched to a gene: 5. Germline V gene lookup returns CDR1 KGHDR and CDR2 SFDVKD.

The rearrangement uses TRBV6-5 and TRBJ1-2; 8 nucleotides agree with TRBD1. V shed 6 bases, J shed 5 bases, and the junction held 2 bases outside the gene matches. Looked up from germline, CDR1 is MNHEY and CDR2 is SVGAGI. The CDR3 has 12 residues. CDR3: CASRDREYGYTF. For the CDR3, the DNA is TGTGCCAGCAGGGACAGGGAGTATGGCTACACCTTC.

On this clone: Other DNA variants within this sample encode the same CDR3. This chain links TRBV7-2 with TRBJ2-7; 8 bases are a match to TRBD2. This CDR3 is 15 amino acids long. J was trimmed by 1 base and V by 5 bases; bases with no gene match: 7. Looked up from germline, CDR1 is SGHTA and CDR2 is FQGNSA. CDR3 in DNA: TGTGCCAGCAGCCTCGAAGCTAGCGGGTCCTACGAGCAGTACTTC. As protein: CASSLEASGSYEQYF.

The chain uses TRBV21-1 and TRBJ1-2. TRBV21-1 is a pseudogene locus. The CDR3 length is 16 residues. CDR3 coding DNA: TGTGCCAGCAGCAAAGTGGGAGGGTCCAGGGAACGTGGCTACACCTTC. This codes for CASSKVGGSRERGYTF.

The chain combines TRBV2 with TRBJ2-5; 10 bases agree with TRBD1. V lost 6 bases, J lost 2 bases, and 6 bases stayed unmatched. The CDR3 totals 15 residues. CDR1 and CDR2 (germline): SNHLY, FYNNEI. CDR3 in amino acids: CASRNGGQGQETQYF. The CDR3 nucleotides read TGTGCCAGCAGGAATGGGGGACAGGGGCAAGAGACCCAGTACTTC. Supplemented by reference TRBV2 and TRBJ2-5, the full variable domain reads EPEVTQTPSHQVTQMGQEVILRCVPISNHLYFYWYRQILGQKVEFLVSFYNNEISEKSEIFDDQFSVERPDGSNFTLKIRSTKLEDSAMYFCASRNGGQGQETQYFGPGTRLLVL.

This chain uses TRBV7-2 with TRBJ2-2, with 11 positions matching TRBD2. The CDR3 length is 17 residues. Germline loops: CDR1 SGHTA, CDR2 FQGNSA. Germline trimming cut 4 bases from V and 1 base from J; bases unmatched to any gene: 5. The CDR3 DNA reads as TGTGCCAGCAGCTCAGTTACTAGCGGGGGGAACACCGGGGAGCTGTTTTTT. It encodes CASSSVTSGGNTGELFF.

This chain links TRBV2 with TRBJ2-3; D is unresolved. Trimming cost V 6 bases and J 0 bases, with 13 bases left between them. Germline lookup yields CDR1 SNHLY and CDR2 FYNNEI. The CDR3 length is 15 residues. CDR3 bases: TGTGCCAGCAGGATAGCTAGAGCGAGCACAGATACGCAGTATTTT. Its protein product is CASRIARASTDTQYF.

V usage is TRBV29-1 and J usage is TRBJ2-5, with D possibly TRBD1 on 6 matching bases. Germline CDR1 is SQVTM and CDR2 is ANQGSEA. CDR3 length: 12 amino acids. Trimming removed 7 bases at V and 5 bases at J, with 14 bases between. The CDR3, as DNA: TGCAGCGCGGGCCCAAGGGGGGAGACCCAGTACTTC. It translates to CSAGPRGETQYF.

The chain uses TRBV2 and TRBJ1-5, with 8 bases lining up with TRBD1. The CDR3 has 15 residues. The trim removed 7 bases at V and 4 bases at J, leaving 9 bases unmatched. Germline assignment: CDR1 SNHLY and CDR2 FYNNEI. CDR3 coding DNA: TGTGCCAGCAAATTGACAGGGGTATCTAATCAGCCCCAGCATTTT. Its protein is CASKLTGVSNQPQHF.

The chain carries TRBV28 and TRBJ2-7; 9 nucleotides line up with TRBD1. This CDR3 is 13 amino acids long. V shed 6 bases, J shed 2 bases, and the junction held 2 bases outside the gene matches. Germline CDR1 MDHEN, CDR2 SYDVKM. The CDR3 sequence: CASRGTGTYEQYF. The DNA for the CDR3 is TGTGCCAGCAGGGGGACAGGGACCTACGAGCAGTACTTC.

The rearrangement links TRBV28 to TRBJ1-5; D is undetermined. The length of the CDR3 is 16 residues. Germline V gene sequence: CDR1 MDHEN, CDR2 SYDVKM. Deletions cut 1 base from V and 5 bases from J, with 15 bases between. CDR3 loop: CASSLSKSAAHQPQHF. For the CDR3, the DNA is TGTGCCAGCAGTTTATCTAAGAGTGCCGCACATCAGCCCCAGCATTTT. The whole variable domain, filled in from reference TRBV28 and TRBJ1-5, reads DVKVTQSSRYLVKRTGEKVFLECVQDMDHENMFWYRQDPGLGLRLIYFSYDVKMKEKGDIPEGYSVSREKKERFSLILESASTNQTSMYLCASSLSKSAAHQPQHFGDGTRLSIL.

V is TRBV19 and J is TRBJ2-5; 8 nucleotides agree with TRBD2. Losses at the gene ends were 5 bases for V and 5 bases for J; bases not matched to a gene: 13. Per germline, CDR1 LNHDA and CDR2 SQIVND (reference sequence). This CDR3 has 16 amino acids. For the CDR3, the DNA is TGTGCCAGTAGTTCTGGATTAGCGGGGCCGGGGGAGACCCAGTACTTC. Its protein is CASSSGLAGPGETQYF.

A few counts support this clone. This chain links TRBV2 with TRBJ1-4; 9 bases are shared with TRBD1. The ends lost 0 bases at V and 7 bases at J; junction bases unmatched: 6. This CDR3 is 16 amino acids long. Germline V CDR1 and CDR2: SNHLY, FYNNEI. The CDR3: CASSEAVTTGGEKLFF. The CDR3 DNA sequence: TGTGCCAGCAGTGAAGCCGTTACGACAGGGGGTGAAAAACTGTTTTTT. Supplemented by reference TRBV2 and TRBJ1-4, the full variable domain reads EPEVTQTPSHQVTQMGQEVILRCVPISNHLYFYWYRQILGQKVEFLVSFYNNEISEKSEIFDDQFSVERPDGSNFTLKIRSTKLEDSAMYFCASSEAVTTGGEKLFFGSGTQLSVL.

The chain couples TRBV19 to TRBJ2-1; the match to TRBD2 covers 14 bases. V was pared by 5 bases and J by 8 bases, with 11 bases of the junction left unmatched. The CDR3 consists of 17 residues. The germline CDR1 and CDR2 sequences are LNHDA and SQIVND (reference sequence). The CDR3 spells CASSPRTSGRQGDEQFF. As DNA, the CDR3 is TGTGCCAGTAGTCCCAGGACTAGCGGGAGGCAGGGGGATGAGCAGTTCTTC.

This clone was seen many times. J is TRBJ2-7 and V is TRBV4-3; maybe TRBD2 (6 bases). Germline lookup yields CDR1 LGHNA and CDR2 YSLEER. Trimming left V 2 bases short and J 2 bases short, with 19 bases between. The CDR3 has 17 amino acids. CDR3 loop: CASSQHLLAASAYEQYF. The CDR3 nucleotides are TGCGCCAGCAGCCAACACCTATTAGCGGCGTCAGCCTACGAGCAGTACTTC.

This sequence joins TRBV4-3 and TRBJ2-1; perhaps TRBD1 as D (5 bases). This CDR3 contains 17 residues. V shed 0 bases and J shed 4 bases, with 16 bases lying between them. Germline V gene data show CDR1 as LGHNA and CDR2 as YSLEER. The CDR3 reads CASSQDPQGVGYNEQFF. In nucleotides, the CDR3 is TGCGCCAGCAGCCAAGATCCTCAGGGTGTTGGTTACAATGAGCAGTTCTTC.

The chain has TRBV6-5 and TRBJ1-2; no reliable D call. CDR3 length: 15 amino acids. The germline V and J ends were trimmed by 0 bases and 7 bases, with 15 bases remaining between them. CDR1 and CDR2 from the germline V gene are MNHEY and SVGAGI. The CDR3 spells CASSYSSIGTVGYTF. The CDR3, as DNA: TGTGCCAGCAGTTACTCGAGTATAGGAACAGTTGGCTACACCTTC.

This clone was recorded a few times. The genes are TRBV29-1 and TRBJ2-5, with 7 nucleotides matching TRBD1. Germline V lookup: CDR1 SQVTM, CDR2 ANQGSEA. J gave up 6 bases and V 7 bases, and 17 bases lay outside the gene matches. The CDR3 has 15 amino acids. CDR3 coding DNA: TGCAGCGCCGAGGGGGCAGGGATCGTTTTGCAGACCCAGTACTTC. Encoded protein: CSAEGAGIVLQTQYF.

This chain links TRBV30 with TRBJ1-1; TRBD1 aligns across 7 bases. Per the germline V gene, CDR1 is GTSNPN and CDR2 is SVGIG (reference sequence). This CDR3 has 13 amino acids. With V trimmed by 4 bases and J by 1 base, 3 bases remained unmatched. The DNA for the CDR3 is TGTGCCTGGACAGGACAGGCGAACACTGAAGCTTTCTTT. Protein product: CAWTGQANTEAFF. Full variable domain (outside the CDR3, taken from reference TRBV30 and TRBJ1-1): SQTIHQWPATLVQPVGSPLSLECTVEGTSNPNLYWYRQAAGRGLQLLFYSVGIGQISSEVPQNLSASRPQDRQFILSSKKLLLSDSGFYLCAWTGQANTEAFFGQGTRLTVV.

V usage is TRBV28 and J usage is TRBJ1-2; D is possibly TRBD1 (6 bases). CDR3 length: 14 amino acids. Germline V gene lookup returns CDR1 MDHEN and CDR2 SYDVKM. V lost 2 bases, J lost 2 bases, and 9 bases lay in between. CDR3 sequence reads: CASSLTGINYGYTF. CDR3 nucleotide sequence: TGTGCCAGCAGTTTAACAGGGATAAACTATGGCTACACCTTC.

The rearrangement joins TRBV6-2 or TRBV6-3 to TRBJ2-4; TRBD2 aligns across 7 bases. This CDR3 comprises 16 residues. V dropped 2 bases and J dropped 6; count of bases not matched to a gene: 10. Germline V lookup: CDR1 MNHEY, CDR2 SVGEGT. The CDR3 region is CASSYRGIGGRNIQYF. The DNA for the CDR3 is TGTGCCAGCAGTTACCGGGGGATCGGGGGGAGAAACATTCAGTACTTC.

The rearrangement uses TRBV6-6 and TRBJ1-4; 8 positions agree with TRBD1. After removal of 5 bases from V and 7 bases from J, the junction contained 9 bases not matched to a gene. This CDR3 is 15 amino acids long. Germline values: CDR1 MNHNY, CDR2 SVGAGI (reference sequence). CDR3: CASSPQGGGAEKLFF. DNA for the CDR3: TGTGCCAGCAGTCCACAGGGGGGAGGCGCTGAAAAACTGTTTTTT.

This clone was detected only once. The genes are TRBV7-3 and TRBJ2-5; 8 bases map to TRBD1. CDR1 SGHTA and CDR2 FQGTGA come from the germline V gene. The length of the CDR3 is 13 residues. With V trimmed by 6 bases and J by 4 bases, 4 bases remained unmatched. The CDR3 DNA is TGTGCCAGCAGTTCGACAGGGGTAGAGACCCAGTACTTC. Translation: CASSSTGVETQYF. Looking up the rest from reference TRBV7-3 and TRBJ2-5 gives the full variable domain: GAGVSQTPSNKVTEKGKYVELRCDPISGHTALYWYRQSLGQGPEFLIYFQGTGAADDSGLPNDRFFAVRPEGSVSTLKIQRTERGDSAVYLCASSSTGVETQYFGPGTRLLVL.

V gene TRBV12-5 combines with J gene TRBJ2-3; no definite D call. Trimming took off 6 bases at V and 0 bases at J, with 13 bases between the two ends. This CDR3 spans 15 amino acids. CDR1 and CDR2 from the germline V gene are LGHNT and FRNRAP. This chain's CDR3 is CASGTQLTSTDTQYF. DNA for the CDR3: TGTGCTAGTGGCACACAGCTCACTAGCACAGATACGCAGTATTTT.

The chain employs TRBV7-3 and TRBJ2-2; TRBD1 is a possible D gene (6 bases). The CDR3 sequence is 13 residues long. The V and J ends lost 5 bases and 5 bases respectively, with 9 bases between them. The germline V gene has CDR1 SGHTA and CDR2 FQGTGA. The CDR3 DNA is TGTGCCAGCAGCCAAGGGGGAACCGGGGAGCTGTTTTTT. This translates into CASSQGGTGELFF.

There are a few counts of this clone. The rearrangement uses TRBV7-3 and TRBJ2-3; TRBD2 is a possible D gene (5 bases). From germline, CDR1 is SGHTA and CDR2 FQGTGA. The length of the CDR3 is 15 residues. V lost 3 bases and J 3 bases, leaving 13 bases between the germline ends. The CDR3 bases are TGTGCCAGCAGCTTCCGCAACGGGATTACAGATACGCAGTATTTT. This translates into CASSFRNGITDTQYF.

This clone has just one count. This sequence joins TRBV27 and TRBJ2-3; 7 bases match TRBD1. Germline CDR1 reads MNHEY; CDR2 reads SMNVEV (reference sequence). CDR3 length: 15 amino acids. The V and J ends lost 4 bases and 0 bases, in that order; junction bases with no gene match: 4. Written as DNA, the CDR3 is TGTGCCAGCAGTTACAGGGGAACTAGCACAGATACGCAGTATTTT. Its protein product is CASSYRGTSTDTQYF.